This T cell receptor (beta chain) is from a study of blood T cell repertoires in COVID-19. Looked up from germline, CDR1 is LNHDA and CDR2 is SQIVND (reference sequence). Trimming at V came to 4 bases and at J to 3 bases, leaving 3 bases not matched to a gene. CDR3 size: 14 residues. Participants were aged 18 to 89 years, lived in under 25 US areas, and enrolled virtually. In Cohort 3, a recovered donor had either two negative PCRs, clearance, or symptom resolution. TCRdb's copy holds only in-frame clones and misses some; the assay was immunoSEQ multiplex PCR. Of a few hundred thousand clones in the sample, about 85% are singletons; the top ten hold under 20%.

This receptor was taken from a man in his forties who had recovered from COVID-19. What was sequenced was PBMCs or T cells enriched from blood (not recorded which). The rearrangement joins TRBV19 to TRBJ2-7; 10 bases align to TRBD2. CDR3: CASSTSGRGYEQYF. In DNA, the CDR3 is TGTGCCAGTAGTACTAGCGGGAGAGGCTACGAGCAGTACTTC.